This is a list of T cell receptor beta chains from one sample in a study of control samples from healthy donors and cancer patients. Produced via immunoSEQ multiplex PCR; TCRdb's table is partial and in-frame only. The sample has about 120,000 clones, about 88% seen once. Specimen: blood. Every receptor here comes from a woman in her seventies in good health. CDR3s include the opening cysteine and the closing phenylalanine or tryptophan. The D gene is left open where the match is weak. Clone size, where shown, is once, few, many, or a class for clones that have expanded.

>NA|TRBJ1-5|NA|TRBV3-1/TRBV3-2
CASSQYPGDQPQHF
>once|TRBJ1-5|NA|TRBV19
CASSIAPMGTTSNQPQHF
>NA|TRBJ1-6|TRBD1|TRBV15
CATSRASGQLYNSPLHF
>NA|TRBJ1-3|NA|TRBV19
CASSMGRRSTIYF
>once|TRBJ2-3|TRBD2|TRBV7-9
CASSMTSGSTDTQYF
>NA|TRBJ1-2|NA|TRBV6-5
CASSQTENNYGYTF
>once|TRBJ2-1|NA|TRBV5-1
CASSPSGSGNEQFF
>NA|TRBJ2-3|NA|TRBV6-5
CASLGGGTDTQYF
>NA|TRBJ2-2|NA|TRBV18
CASSPQRFPRAAGELFF
>NA|TRBJ2-1|NA|TRBV3-1/TRBV3-2
CASSEHITRGLGEFF
>NA|TRBJ2-7|TRBD2|TRBV24-1
CATSDGLAGGEQYF
>NA|TRBJ1-4|NA|TRBV19
CASSTTPGGELFF
>NA|TRBJ1-2|NA|TRBV19
CASSIVGADYGYTF
>NA|TRBJ2-2|TRBD1|TRBV5-1
CASSLSVGTGFTGELFF
>once|TRBJ2-7|NA|TRBV5-6
CASSSYRGGYEQYF
>NA|TRBJ2-5|TRBD2|TRBV29-1
CSVLGGGVKETQYF
>NA|TRBJ1-1|NA|TRBV10-3
CAISESDGLIEAFF
>NA|TRBJ2-7|TRBD1|TRBV4-3
CASSRGQGRNYEQYF
>NA|TRBJ2-3|NA|TRBV29-1
CSVRVYPTRSSTDTQYF
>NA|TRBJ2-3|TRBD2|TRBV7-2
CASSPGTSGARSTDTQYF
>NA|TRBJ2-2|NA|TRBV29-1
CSVEMGATSGELFF
>NA|TRBJ2-7|TRBD1|TRBV7-9
CASSPQGDYEQYF
>NA|TRBJ1-1|TRBD1|TRBV5-1
CASSSGQGNTEAFF
>NA|TRBJ2-1|NA|TRBV12-3/TRBV12-4
CASTILPNEQFF
>NA|TRBJ1-1|NA|TRBV6-5
CASTAQPNTEAFF
>NA|TRBJ1-1|NA|TRBV3-1/TRBV3-2
CASSTIGQDTEAFF
>NA|TRBJ2-5|TRBD1|TRBV14
CASSQNTGGETQYF
>NA|TRBJ1-1|NA|TRBV13
CASSLPINTEAFF
>once|TRBJ2-3|NA|TRBV27
CASSSPTQNREDTQYF
>NA|TRBJ2-3|TRBD2|TRBV5-1
CASRSGGYSTDTQYF
>once|TRBJ2-1|TRBD2|TRBV3-1/TRBV3-2
CASSPTWGGGLRGEQFF
>NA|TRBJ2-3|NA|TRBV11-2
CASSLGRGRGWATDTQYF
>NA|TRBJ1-1|NA|TRBV9
CASSPGPGHGTEAFF
>NA|TRBJ1-1|NA|TRBV7-2
CASSLEGRGLYTEAFF
>once|TRBJ2-2|NA|TRBV6-4
CASSEVANTGELFF
>NA|TRBJ2-3|NA|TRBV20-1
CSASLDTQYF
>once|TRBJ2-3|TRBD1|TRBV29-1
CSVRGQGVSTDTQYF
>NA|TRBJ2-1|TRBD2|TRBV3-1/TRBV3-2
CASSQPRGGVGYEQFF
>NA|TRBJ1-4|TRBD1|TRBV9
CASSVRGTAHSTNEKLFF
>NA|TRBJ2-4|NA|TRBV5-1
CASSPQGRENIQYF
>NA|TRBJ1-4|NA|TRBV20-1
CSASDSRTNEKLFF
>NA|TRBJ2-5|NA|TRBV3-1/TRBV3-2
CASSQVEAAGQYF
>NA|TRBJ2-5|NA|TRBV24-1
CATSDTGFSHQETQYF